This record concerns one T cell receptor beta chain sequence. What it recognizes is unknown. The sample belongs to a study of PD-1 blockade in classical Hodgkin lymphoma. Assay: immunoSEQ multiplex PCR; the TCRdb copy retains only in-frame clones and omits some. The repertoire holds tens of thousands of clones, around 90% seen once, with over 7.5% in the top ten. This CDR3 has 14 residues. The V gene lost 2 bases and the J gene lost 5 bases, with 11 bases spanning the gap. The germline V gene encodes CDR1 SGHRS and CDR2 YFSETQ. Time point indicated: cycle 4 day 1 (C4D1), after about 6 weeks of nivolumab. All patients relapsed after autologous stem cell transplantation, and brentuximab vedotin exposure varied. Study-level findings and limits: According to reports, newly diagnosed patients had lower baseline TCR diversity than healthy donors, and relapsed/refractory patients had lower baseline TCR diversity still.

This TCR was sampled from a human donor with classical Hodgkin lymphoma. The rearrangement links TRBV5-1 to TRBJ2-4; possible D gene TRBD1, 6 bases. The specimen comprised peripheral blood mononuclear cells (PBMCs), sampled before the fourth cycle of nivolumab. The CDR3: CASSLGGGENIQYF. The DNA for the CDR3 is TGCGCCAGCAGCTTAGGGGGTGGGGAAAACATTCAGTACTTC.